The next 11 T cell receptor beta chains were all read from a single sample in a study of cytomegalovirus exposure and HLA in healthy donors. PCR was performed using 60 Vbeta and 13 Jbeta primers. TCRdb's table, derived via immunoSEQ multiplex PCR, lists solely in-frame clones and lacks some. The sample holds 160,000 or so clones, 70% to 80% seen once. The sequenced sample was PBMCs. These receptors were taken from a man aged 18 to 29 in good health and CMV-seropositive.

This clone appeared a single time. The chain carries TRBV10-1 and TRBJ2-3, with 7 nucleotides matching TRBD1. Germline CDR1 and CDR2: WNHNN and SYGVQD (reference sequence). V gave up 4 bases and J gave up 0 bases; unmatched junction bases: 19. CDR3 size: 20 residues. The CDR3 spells CASSGTGTEKRGTSTDTQYF. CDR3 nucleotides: TGCGCCAGCAGTGGGACCGGGACAGAGAAAAGAGGAACTAGCACAGATACGCAGTATTTT.

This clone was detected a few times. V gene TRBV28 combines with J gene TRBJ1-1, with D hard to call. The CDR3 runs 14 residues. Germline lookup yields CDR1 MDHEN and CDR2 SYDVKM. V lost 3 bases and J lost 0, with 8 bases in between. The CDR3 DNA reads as TGTGCCAGCAGTTTTCCAGTGATGAACACTGAAGCTTTCTTT. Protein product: CASSFPVMNTEAFF. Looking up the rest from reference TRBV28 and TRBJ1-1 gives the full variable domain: DVKVTQSSRYLVKRTGEKVFLECVQDMDHENMFWYRQDPGLGLRLIYFSYDVKMKEKGDIPEGYSVSREKKERFSLILESASTNQTSMYLCASSFPVMNTEAFFGQGTRLTVV.

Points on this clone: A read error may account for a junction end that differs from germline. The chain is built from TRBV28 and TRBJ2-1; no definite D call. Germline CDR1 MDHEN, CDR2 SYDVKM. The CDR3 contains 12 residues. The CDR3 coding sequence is TGTGCCAGCACCCGTCCTGGAGTCAGCCCTCTCTTC. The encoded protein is CASTRPGVSPLF.

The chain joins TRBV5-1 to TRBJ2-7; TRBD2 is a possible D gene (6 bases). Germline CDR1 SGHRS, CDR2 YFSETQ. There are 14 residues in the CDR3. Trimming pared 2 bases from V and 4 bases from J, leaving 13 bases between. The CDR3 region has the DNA TGCGCCAGCAGCTTAGGCGGGGTTCGGTACGAGCAGTACTTC. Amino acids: CASSLGGVRYEQYF.

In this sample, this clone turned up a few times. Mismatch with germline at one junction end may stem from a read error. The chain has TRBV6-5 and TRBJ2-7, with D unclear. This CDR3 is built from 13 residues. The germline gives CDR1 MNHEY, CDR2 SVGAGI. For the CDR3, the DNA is TGTGCCATCAGTGCCAACAGCACTTACGAGCAGTACTTC. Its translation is CAISANSTYEQYF.

CDR3 sequence (DNA): TGTGCCAGCAGCCCCTACTACGGGGGGTATGGCTACACCTTC. Protein product: CASSPYYGGYGYTF. V is TRBV7-9 and J is TRBJ1-2, with a possible D match to TRBD1 (5 bases). V lost 5 bases and J lost 5, with 15 bases in between. The germline CDR1 and CDR2 sequences are SEHNR and FQNEAQ (reference sequence). The CDR3 covers 14 residues.

The CDR3 loop reads CASSSDIQETQYF. The DNA of the CDR3 is TGCGCCAGCAGTTCGGACATCCAAGAGACCCAGTACTTC. The chain recombines TRBV10-2 with TRBJ2-5; tentatively, D is TRBD1 (5 bases). CDR1 and CDR2 from the germline V gene are WSHSY and SAAADI. CDR3 length: 13 residues. The V gene lost 5 bases and the J gene lost 1 base, with 8 bases spanning the gap.

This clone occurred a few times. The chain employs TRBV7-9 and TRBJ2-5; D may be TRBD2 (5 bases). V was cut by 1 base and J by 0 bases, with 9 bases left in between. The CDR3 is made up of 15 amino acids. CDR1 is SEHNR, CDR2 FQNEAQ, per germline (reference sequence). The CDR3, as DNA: TGTGCCAGCAGCTTAGTCGCGGGCTACCAAGAGACCCAGTACTTC. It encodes CASSLVAGYQETQYF.

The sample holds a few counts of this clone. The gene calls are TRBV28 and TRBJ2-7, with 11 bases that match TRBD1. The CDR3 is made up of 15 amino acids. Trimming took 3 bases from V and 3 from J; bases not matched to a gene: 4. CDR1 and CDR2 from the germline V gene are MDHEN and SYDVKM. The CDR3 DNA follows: TGTGCCAGCAGTTTTCCGGGACAGGGGGGCTACGAGCAGTACTTC. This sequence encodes CASSFPGQGGYEQYF. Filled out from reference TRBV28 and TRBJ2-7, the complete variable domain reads DVKVTQSSRYLVKRTGEKVFLECVQDMDHENMFWYRQDPGLGLRLIYFSYDVKMKEKGDIPEGYSVSREKKERFSLILESASTNQTSMYLCASSFPGQGGYEQYFGPGTRLTVT.

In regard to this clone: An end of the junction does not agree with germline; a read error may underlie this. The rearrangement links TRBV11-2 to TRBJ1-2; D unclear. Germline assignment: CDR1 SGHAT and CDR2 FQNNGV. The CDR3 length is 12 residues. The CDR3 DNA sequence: TGTGCCAGCAGCTTCGGCAGGCTCGATATCTTCTTC. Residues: CASSFGRLDIFF.

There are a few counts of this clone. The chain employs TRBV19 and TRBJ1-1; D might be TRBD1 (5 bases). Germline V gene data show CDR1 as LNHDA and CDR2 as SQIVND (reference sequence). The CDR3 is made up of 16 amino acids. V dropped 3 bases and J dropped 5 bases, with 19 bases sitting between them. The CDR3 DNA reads TGTGCCAGTAGTATCGCGGGGGTGAAGGGGCGGACTGAAGCTTTCTTT. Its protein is CASSIAGVKGRTEAFF.